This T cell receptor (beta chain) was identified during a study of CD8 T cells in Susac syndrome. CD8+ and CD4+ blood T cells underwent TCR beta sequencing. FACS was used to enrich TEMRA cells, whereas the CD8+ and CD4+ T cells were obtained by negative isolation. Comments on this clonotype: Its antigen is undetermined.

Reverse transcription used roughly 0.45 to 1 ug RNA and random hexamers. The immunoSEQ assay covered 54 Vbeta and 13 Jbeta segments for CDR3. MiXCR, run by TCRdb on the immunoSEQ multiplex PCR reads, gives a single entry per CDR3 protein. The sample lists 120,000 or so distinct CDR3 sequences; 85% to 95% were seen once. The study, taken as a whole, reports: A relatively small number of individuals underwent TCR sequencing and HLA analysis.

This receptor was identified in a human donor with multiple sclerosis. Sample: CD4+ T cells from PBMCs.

CDR3 coding DNA: TGTGCCAGCAGCCAAGTGGGAGGTAACAATGAGCAGTTCTTC. Translating gives CASSQVGGNNEQFF. V usage is TRBV3-1 and J usage is TRBJ2-1, with D maybe TRBD2 (6 bases). Germline V gene data show CDR1 as LGHDT and CDR2 as YNNKEL (reference sequence). Trimming removed 1 base at V and 5 bases at J, with 9 bases between. The CDR3 runs 14 residues.